This entry describes one T cell receptor (beta chain). In the authors' workflow: Estimation of nucleated cell counts was performed using reference gene primer amplification. The method was immunoSEQ multiplex PCR; TCRdb's version includes in-frame clones alone and lacks a portion of them. That table is the source of V, J and clone size, and D and trimming were worked out from the DNA. Counted here are about 98,000 clones, 65% to 90% occurring once; the ten biggest clones make up approximately 11%. This entry comes from a study of blood T cell repertoires in COVID-19. At the level of the study: Acute-phase and convalescent COVID-19 samples originated in the United States, Italy and Spain. The cDNA or gDNA used as material had been derived from T cells, B-cell-depleted T cells, or PBMCs.

Germline V gene lookup returns CDR1 SGHTA and CDR2 FQGNSA. This CDR3 is built from 16 residues. The V and J ends lost 5 bases and 7 bases respectively, with 18 bases between them. The sample comprised peripheral blood. V is TRBV7-2 and J is TRBJ1-6, with D possibly matching TRBD1 (5 bases). The source of this sequence is a man between 65 and 79 years old with active or convalescent COVID-19. CDR3 protein: CASSVRVAPQNSPLHF. In DNA, the CDR3 is TGTGCCAGCAGCGTCAGGGTGGCCCCCCAAAATTCACCCCTCCACTTT.